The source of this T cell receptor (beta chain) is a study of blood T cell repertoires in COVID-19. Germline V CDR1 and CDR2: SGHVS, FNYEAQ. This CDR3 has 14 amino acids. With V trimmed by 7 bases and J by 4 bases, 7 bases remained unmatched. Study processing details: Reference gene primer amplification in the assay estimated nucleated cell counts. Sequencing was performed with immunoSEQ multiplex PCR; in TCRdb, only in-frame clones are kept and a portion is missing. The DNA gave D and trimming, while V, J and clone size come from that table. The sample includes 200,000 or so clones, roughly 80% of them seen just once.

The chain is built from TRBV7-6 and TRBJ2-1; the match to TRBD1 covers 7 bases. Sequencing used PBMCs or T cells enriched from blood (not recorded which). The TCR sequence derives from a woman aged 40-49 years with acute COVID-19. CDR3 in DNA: TGTGCCAGCACTCGAATACAGGGGTACAATGAGCAGTTCTTC. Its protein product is CASTRIQGYNEQFF.